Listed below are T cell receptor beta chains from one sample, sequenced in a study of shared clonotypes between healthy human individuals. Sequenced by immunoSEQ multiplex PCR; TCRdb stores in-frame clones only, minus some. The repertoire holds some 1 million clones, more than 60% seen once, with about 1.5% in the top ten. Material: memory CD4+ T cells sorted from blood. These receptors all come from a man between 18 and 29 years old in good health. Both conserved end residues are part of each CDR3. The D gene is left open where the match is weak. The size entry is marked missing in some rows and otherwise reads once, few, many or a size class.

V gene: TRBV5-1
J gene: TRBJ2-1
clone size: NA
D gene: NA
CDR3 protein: CASSLSTPKGEQFF
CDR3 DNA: TGCGCCAGCAGCTTGTCGACACCTAAAGGTGAGCAGTTCTTC

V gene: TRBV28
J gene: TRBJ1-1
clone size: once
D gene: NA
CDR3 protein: CASSLAAAALNTEAFF
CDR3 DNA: TGTGCCAGCAGTTTAGCGGCGGCGGCCCTGAACACTGAAGCTTTCTTT

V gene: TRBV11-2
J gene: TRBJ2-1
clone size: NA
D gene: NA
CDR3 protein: CASSLGDRNEQFF
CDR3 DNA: TGTGCCAGCAGCTTAGGGGACCGGAATGAGCAGTTCTTC

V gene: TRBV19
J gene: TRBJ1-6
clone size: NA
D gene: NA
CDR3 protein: CATSSNRDENSPLHF
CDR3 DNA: TGTGCCACCAGTTCCAACAGGGACGAGAATTCACCCCTCCACTTT

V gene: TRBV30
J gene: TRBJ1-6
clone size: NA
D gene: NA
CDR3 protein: CAWSVGQFPPLHF
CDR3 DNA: TGTGCCTGGAGTGTAGGTCAGTTCCCACCCCTCCACTTT

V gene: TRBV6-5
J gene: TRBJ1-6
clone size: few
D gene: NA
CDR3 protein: CASSPPRGNNSPLHF
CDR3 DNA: TGTGCCAGCAGCCCCCCCCGAGGGAATAATTCACCCCTCCACTTT

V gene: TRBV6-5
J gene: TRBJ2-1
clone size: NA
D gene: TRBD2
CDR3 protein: CASSYSERGGRGEQFF
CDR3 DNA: TGTGCCAGCAGTTACTCGGAGCGGGGGGGCCGAGGCGAGCAGTTCTTC

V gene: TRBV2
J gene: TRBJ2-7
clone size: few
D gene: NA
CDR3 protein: CASSEFGPREKIAYEQYF
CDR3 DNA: TGTGCCAGCAGTGAATTTGGTCCCAGGGAAAAAATCGCCTACGAGCAGTACTTC

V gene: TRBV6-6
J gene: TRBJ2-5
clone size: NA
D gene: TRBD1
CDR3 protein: CASSYQGQGIEETQYF
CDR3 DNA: TGTGCCAGCAGTTACCAAGGACAGGGGATCGAAGAGACCCAGTACTTC

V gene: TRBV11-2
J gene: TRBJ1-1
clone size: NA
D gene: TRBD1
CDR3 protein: CASSLDGQVTGEAFF
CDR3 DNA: TGTGCCAGCAGCTTGGATGGACAGGTAACCGGTGAAGCTTTCTTT

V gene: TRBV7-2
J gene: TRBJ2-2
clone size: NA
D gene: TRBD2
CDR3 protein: CASSPSGRAHRTGELFF
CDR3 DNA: TGTGCCAGCAGTCCTAGCGGGAGGGCCCATCGGACCGGGGAGCTGTTTTTT

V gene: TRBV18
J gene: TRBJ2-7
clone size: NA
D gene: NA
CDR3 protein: CASSPWDGEQYF
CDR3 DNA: TGTGCCAGCTCACCATGGGACGGGGAGCAGTACTTC

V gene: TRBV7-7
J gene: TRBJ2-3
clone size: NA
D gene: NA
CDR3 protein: CASSSGGATDTQYF
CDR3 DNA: TGTGCTAGCAGCTCAGGCGGGGCAACAGATACGCAGTATTTT

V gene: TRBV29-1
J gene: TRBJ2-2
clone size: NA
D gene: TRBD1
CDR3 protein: CSVTTLGTANTGELFF
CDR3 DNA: TGCAGCGTCACGACCCTCGGGACAGCAAACACCGGGGAGCTGTTTTTT

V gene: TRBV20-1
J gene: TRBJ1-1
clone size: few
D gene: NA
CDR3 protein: CSARYSTGAFF
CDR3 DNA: TGCAGTGCTAGATATTCTACGGGAGCTTTCTTT

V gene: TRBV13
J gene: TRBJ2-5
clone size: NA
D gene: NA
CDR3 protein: CASTPLGGIGGQETQYF
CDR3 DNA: TGTGCCAGCACCCCTCTTGGGGGGATAGGAGGCCAAGAGACCCAGTACTTC

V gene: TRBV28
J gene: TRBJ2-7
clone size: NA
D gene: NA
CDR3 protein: CASSLLSYEQYF
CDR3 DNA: TGTGCCAGCAGCCTCCTCTCCTACGAGCAGTACTTC

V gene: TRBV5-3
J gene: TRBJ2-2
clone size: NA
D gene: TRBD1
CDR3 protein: CASSWGTGRTGELSF
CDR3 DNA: TGTGCCAGCAGCTGGGGGACAGGTCGTACCGGGGAGCTGTCTTTT

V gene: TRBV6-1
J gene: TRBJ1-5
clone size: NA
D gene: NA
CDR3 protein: CATRAGGSNQPQHF
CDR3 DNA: TGTGCCACCCGGGCCGGGGGTAGCAATCAGCCCCAGCATTTT

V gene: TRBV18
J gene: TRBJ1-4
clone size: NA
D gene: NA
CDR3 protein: CASSPSRGLAEKLFF
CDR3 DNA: TGTGCCAGCTCACCGTCCCGTGGCTTAGCTGAAAAACTGTTTTTT

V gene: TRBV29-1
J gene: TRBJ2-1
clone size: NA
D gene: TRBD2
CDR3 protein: CSVGLAASSSYNEQFF
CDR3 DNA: TGCAGCGTAGGACTAGCAGCCAGTAGCTCCTACAATGAGCAGTTCTTC

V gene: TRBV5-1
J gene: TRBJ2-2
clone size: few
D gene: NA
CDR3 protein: CASSLVGPGNTGELFF
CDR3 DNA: TGCGCCAGCAGCTTGGTAGGGCCAGGGAACACCGGGGAGCTGTTTTTT

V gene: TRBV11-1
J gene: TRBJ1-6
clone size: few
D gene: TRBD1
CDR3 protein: CASSSTGTGVMPLHF
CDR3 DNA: TGTGCCAGCAGCTCTACCGGGACAGGGGTAATGCCCCTCCACTTT

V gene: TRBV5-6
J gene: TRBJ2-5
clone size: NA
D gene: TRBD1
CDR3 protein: CASSASLRQGQYF
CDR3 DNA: TGTGCCAGCAGCGCAAGCCTCAGACAGGGACAGTACTTC

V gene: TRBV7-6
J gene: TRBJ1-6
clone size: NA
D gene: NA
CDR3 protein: CASSLMEASNSPLHF
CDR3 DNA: TGTGCCAGCAGCTTAATGGAGGCCAGTAATTCACCCCTCCACTTT

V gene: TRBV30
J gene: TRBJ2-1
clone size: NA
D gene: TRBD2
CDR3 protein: CAWGGTSGSPGEQFF
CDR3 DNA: TGTGCCTGGGGAGGGACTAGCGGGAGTCCGGGGGAGCAGTTCTTC

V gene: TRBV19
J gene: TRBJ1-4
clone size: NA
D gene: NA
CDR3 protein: CASHSRPSWEKLFF
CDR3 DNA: TGTGCCAGTCATTCGAGACCAAGTTGGGAAAAACTGTTTTTT

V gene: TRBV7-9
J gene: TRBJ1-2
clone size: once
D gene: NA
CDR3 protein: CASSLGSLGYTF
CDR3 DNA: TGTGCCAGCAGCTTGGGCAGTCTTGGCTACACCTTC